This entry lists 27 T cell receptor beta chains sequenced from one sample in a study of metastatic and nonmetastatic thyroid tumors. Using MiXCR, TCRdb re-called clones from the PCR reads. The table has about 52,000 clones, over 15% seen once. Among the patients, none had received any treatment before thyroid surgery. Sequences were obtained from blood. The receptors shown here come from a female donor with papillary thyroid cancer or a benign thyroid nodule (not recorded which). Some clones in this sample may be carry-over from other donors' samples.

As to this clone: A much larger clone sits a single nucleotide away, making a read error possible. The chain combines TRBV5-4 with TRBJ2-5; D not resolved. Trimming removed 6 bases at V and 5 bases at J, with 14 bases between. CDR3 length: 13 residues. The germline CDR1 and CDR2 sequences are SGHNT and YYREEE (reference sequence). CDR3 in DNA: TGTGCCAGCACCATCCCAGTGGGGGAGACCCAGTACTTC. Its protein is CASTIPVGETQYF.

This clone was recorded a few times. The junction departs from the called germline gene at one end, perhaps through a read error. This chain connects TRBV6-1 to TRBJ1-1; possible D gene TRBD1, 6 bases. From germline, CDR1 is MNHNS and CDR2 SASEGT. The CDR3 runs 10 residues. This chain's CDR3 is CASSGLLGGF. CDR3 coding DNA: TGTGCCAGCAGTGGGCTCCTAGGGGGCTTT.

This clone has a count of ten or more. V usage is TRBV20-1 and J usage is TRBJ2-2; D assignment may be TRBD1 or TRBD2 (6 bases each). Germline assignment: CDR1 DFQATT and CDR2 SNEGSKA (reference sequence). V shed 0 bases and J shed 7 bases, with 18 bases lying between them. There are 16 residues in the CDR3. The DNA of the CDR3 is TGCAGTGCTAGAGATCCTTCACAGGGACTTATCGGGGAGCTGTTTTTT. Translation: CSARDPSQGLIGELFF.

Within the sample, this clone is medium-sized. The CDR3 region has the DNA TGTGCCAGCAGTTTGGGACTAGCCTACAATGAGCAGTTCTTC. It is translated as CASSLGLAYNEQFF. The chain has TRBV12-3 or TRBV12-4 and TRBJ2-1; 8 bases line up with TRBD2. J was trimmed by 2 bases and V by 3 bases; bases with no gene match: 0. The length of the CDR3 is 14 residues.

This clone was seen more than once but under ten times. The chain employs TRBV2 and TRBJ2-7, with 7 bases aligning to TRBD2. Trimming took 8 bases from V and 4 from J; bases not matched to a gene: 14. CDR1 is SNHLY, CDR2 FYNNEI, per germline. The CDR3 length is 15 residues. The CDR3 here is CASLYPGTIVYEQYF. DNA of the CDR3: TGTGCCAGCCTGTACCCCGGGACTATAGTTTACGAGCAGTACTTC.

This clone was observed at least ten times. The chain carries TRBV20-1 and TRBJ1-2; 7 bases are shared with TRBD1. The CDR3 runs 14 residues. Germline loops: CDR1 DFQATT, CDR2 SNEGSKA (reference sequence). The ends lost 3 bases at V and 4 bases at J; junction bases unmatched: 8. The CDR3 reads CSASDPRDSYGYTF. The CDR3 DNA follows: TGCAGTGCTAGTGATCCCCGGGACAGCTATGGCTACACCTTC.

There are a few counts of this clone. The gene calls are TRBV28 and TRBJ2-1, with 8 positions matching TRBD2. Looked up from germline, CDR1 is MDHEN and CDR2 is SYDVKM. The trim removed 6 bases at V and 6 bases at J, leaving 22 bases unmatched. This CDR3 comprises 19 residues. This CDR3 reads CASSQSGLSGGVELNEQFF. The DNA for the CDR3 is TGTGCCAGCAGCCAATCGGGACTATCGGGGGGGGTGGAACTCAATGAGCAGTTCTTC. Complete variable domain (other parts from reference TRBV28 and TRBJ2-1): DVKVTQSSRYLVKRTGEKVFLECVQDMDHENMFWYRQDPGLGLRLIYFSYDVKMKEKGDIPEGYSVSREKKERFSLILESASTNQTSMYLCASSQSGLSGGVELNEQFFGPGTRLTVL.

The gene calls are TRBV11-2 and TRBJ1-3; D gene ambiguous. V was pared by 11 bases and J by 4 bases, with 15 bases between. Germline-derived CDR1 and CDR2 are SGHAT and FQNNGV. The CDR3 has 13 amino acids. DNA for the CDR3: TGTGCCTGGAGTTTGGGCCCAGGAAACACCATATATTTT. Protein: CAWSLGPGNTIYF.

This clone was detected many times. The sample contains more than one DNA sequence encoding this CDR3. V gene TRBV20-1 combines with J gene TRBJ2-5, with D unresolved. The germline V gene encodes CDR1 DFQATT and CDR2 SNEGSKA (reference sequence). V lost 6 bases to trimming and J lost 8 bases, with 10 bases between them. The CDR3 consists of 10 residues. As DNA, the CDR3 is TGCAGTGCCCGGTCTGGTACCCAGTACTTC. Translated: CSARSGTQYF.

This clone has just a few counts. Compared with germline, one end of the junction differs, possibly owing to a read error. This rearrangement joins TRBV6-1 to TRBJ1-1; D might be TRBD1 (5 bases). The CDR3 has 15 residues. Germline lookup yields CDR1 MNHNS and CDR2 SASEGT. CDR3 in amino acids: CASSELGGTDTEDLF. The CDR3 bases are TGTGCCAGCAGTGAACTCGGGGGTACGGACACTGAAGATTTATTT.

This clone was observed many times. The V and J genes are TRBV30 and TRBJ2-5; D is uncertain. The V gene lost 2 bases and the J gene lost 5 bases, with 12 bases spanning the gap. The CDR3 spans 13 residues. Per the germline V gene, CDR1 is GTSNPN and CDR2 is SVGIG (reference sequence). The CDR3 is CAWSRPFEETQYF. The CDR3 region has the DNA TGTGCCTGGAGTCGACCCTTTGAGGAGACCCAGTACTTC.

In the case of this clone: One end of the junction does not line up with germline, which may come from a read error. V usage is TRBV5-1 and J usage is TRBJ2-7, with D maybe TRBD2 (6 bases). The V gene's germline CDR1 is SGHRS and CDR2 YFSETQ. The CDR3 loop spans 14 amino acids. CDR3: CASSPQGGHYEQNF. The CDR3 bases are TGCGCCAGCAGCCCTCAGGGAGGCCACTACGAGCAGAACTTC.

This clone was recorded a few times. At one of its ends the junction is not consistent with the germline gene, which may arise from a read error. The rearrangement uses TRBV6-1 and TRBJ1-2; D remains ambiguous. Per germline, CDR1 MNHNS and CDR2 SASEGT. The CDR3 has 16 residues. In nucleotides, the CDR3 is TGTGCCAGCATGGAGGATCGACGGCGAACGAACTATTGCTACACCTTC. It translates to CASMEDRRRTNYCYTF.

This clone was observed many times. DNA of the CDR3: TGTGCCAGCAGTGAGAGTAGTAGGATCTACGGCGAGCAGTACTTC. It specifies CASSESSRIYGEQYF. The chain links TRBV2 to TRBJ2-7; D gene uncertain. Trimming stripped 3 bases from V and 6 bases from J, with 18 bases between. This CDR3 contains 15 residues. Germline loops: CDR1 SNHLY, CDR2 FYNNEI.

This clone was seen a handful of times. A junction boundary mismatches the germline segment, possibly from a read error. Distinct nucleotide sequences in the sample also encode this CDR3. The J gene is TRBJ2-3, the V gene TRBV18, with D uncertain. CDR3 length: 15 residues. Germline V gene sequence: CDR1 KGHSH, CDR2 LQKENI. The CDR3 region has the DNA TGCGCCAGCTCACCAGGACCGGATAGCACAGATACGCAGTATTTT. It translates to CASSPGPDSTDTQYF. The variable domain in full, completed from reference TRBV18 and TRBJ2-3, reads NAGVMQNPRHLVRRRGQEARLRCSPMKGHSHVYWYRQLPEEGLKFMVYLQKENIIDESGMPKERFSAEFPKEGPSILRIQQVVRGDSAAYFCASSPGPDSTDTQYFGPGTRLTVL.

J is TRBJ1-6 and V is TRBV3-1; possibly TRBD1 for D (6 bases). Trimming removed 3 bases from V and 5 bases from J, with 11 bases in between. CDR1 and CDR2 (germline): LGHDT, YNNKEL (reference sequence). This CDR3 has 15 residues. CDR3 protein: CASSQDSVNNSPLHF. CDR3 sequence (DNA): TGTGCCAGCAGCCAGGACAGCGTTAATAATTCACCCCTCCACTTT.

The sample holds many counts of this clone. V and J are TRBV11-2 and TRBJ2-5; D gene unclear. V was clipped by 2 bases and J by 0 bases, with 1 base between them. This CDR3 spans 12 amino acids. Germline CDR1 SGHAT, CDR2 FQNNGV. This chain's CDR3 is CASSLNQETQYF. The CDR3 region has the DNA TGTGCCAGCAGCTTAAACCAAGAGACCCAGTACTTC. The variable domain in full, completed from reference TRBV11-2 and TRBJ2-5, reads EAGVAQSPRYKIIEKRQSVAFWCNPISGHATLYWYQQILGQGPKLLIQFQNNGVVDDSQLPKDRFSAERLKGVDSTLKIQPAKLEDSAVYLCASSLNQETQYFGPGTRLLVL.

The table lists this clone with many counts. The chain employs TRBV5-8 and TRBJ2-5; D call uncertain. V lost 0 bases and J 4 bases, leaving 7 bases between the germline ends. The CDR3 loop spans 13 amino acids. The germline V gene encodes CDR1 SGHTS and CDR2 YDEGEE. The CDR3 nucleotides read TGTGCCAGCAGCTTGGTTTGGGGAGAGACCCAGTACTTC. Translation: CASSLVWGETQYF. Using reference TRBV5-8 and TRBJ2-5 for the parts outside the CDR3, the full variable domain is EAGVTQSPTHLIKTRGQQATLRCSPISGHTSVYWYQQALGLGLQFLLWYDEGEERNRGNFPPRFSGRQFPNYSSELNVNALELEDSALYLCASSLVWGETQYFGPGTRLLVL.

The gene calls are TRBV2 and TRBJ1-6, with TRBD1 matching over 9 bases. The CDR3 spans 15 residues. V was pared by 6 bases and J by 8 bases, with 8 bases of the junction left unmatched. Germline V gives CDR1 SNHLY, CDR2 FYNNEI. The CDR3 nucleotides are TGTGCCAGCAGAGGCGTACAGGGGGCCTATTCACCCCTCCACTTT. This sequence encodes CASRGVQGAYSPLHF.

This clone showed up many times. This chain connects TRBV18 to TRBJ1-2; D is unresolved. The CDR3 sequence is 13 residues long. Germline V lookup: CDR1 KGHSH, CDR2 LQKENI. Trimming took off 2 bases at V and 8 bases at J, with 12 bases between the two ends. The CDR3 spells CASSPRTSSGYTF. As DNA, the CDR3 is TGTGCCAGCTCACCAAGGACTTCAAGCGGCTACACCTTC.

This clone was found many times. In DNA, the CDR3 is TGCGCCAGCAGCCCAGGACGGAGAACTGAAGCTTTCTTT. This translates into CASSPGRRTEAFF. The gene calls are TRBV4-1 and TRBJ1-1; D is undetermined. Germline-derived CDR1 and CDR2 are MGHRA and YSYEKL. V lost 4 bases and J lost 5, with 11 bases in between. The CDR3 contains 13 residues.

This clone was recorded at least ten times. This chain connects TRBV29-1 to TRBJ1-4; maybe TRBD1 (6 bases). V lost 7 bases to trimming and J lost 5 bases, with 14 bases between them. Per the germline V gene, CDR1 is SQVTM and CDR2 is ANQGSEA. The length of the CDR3 is 13 residues. The CDR3: CSATRGVNEKLFF. CDR3 in DNA: TGCAGCGCGACCAGGGGCGTGAATGAAAAACTGTTTTTT.

Details on this clone: At one end the junction does not follow the germline gene, possibly because of a read error. The chain employs TRBV11-2 and TRBJ1-2; TRBD1 might be the D (5 bases). Germline assignment: CDR1 SGHAT and CDR2 FQNNGV. CDR3 size: 14 residues. CDR3 sequence: CASSAVYGHYVYTF. The DNA of the CDR3 is TGTGCCAGCAGCGCCGTCTACGGACATTATGTCTACACCTTC.

This clone has at least ten counts. V and J are TRBV7-3 and TRBJ2-2, with a tentative D call TRBD1 (5 bases). This CDR3 has 14 residues. The germline V and J ends were trimmed by 8 bases and 0 bases, with 10 bases remaining between them. Germline V gene data show CDR1 as SGHTA and CDR2 as FQGTGA. The chain's CDR3 is CASQRGPNTGELFF. DNA for the CDR3: TGTGCCAGCCAAAGGGGCCCGAACACCGGGGAGCTGTTTTTT.

Ten or more counts support this clone. This chain links TRBV19 with TRBJ1-1; D is ambiguous. Trimming stripped 6 bases from V and 1 base from J, with 9 bases between. Germline CDR1 is LNHDA and CDR2 is SQIVND (reference sequence). This CDR3 region has 13 residues. This CDR3 is CASSRTENTEAFF. CDR3 bases: TGTGCCAGTAGCCGAACAGAGAACACTGAAGCTTTCTTT.

The sample holds many counts of this clone. This chain uses TRBV3-1 with TRBJ2-1; 14 bases are a match to TRBD2. The CDR3 spans 20 residues. Trimming removed 4 bases from V and 2 bases from J; junction bases left unmatched: 13. Per germline, CDR1 LGHDT and CDR2 YNNKEL (reference sequence). This chain's CDR3 is CASSPGGLAGVGGAYNEQFF. CDR3 DNA: TGTGCCAGCAGCCCCGGGGGACTAGCGGGAGTTGGGGGAGCCTACAATGAGCAGTTCTTC.

This clone was seen many times. The chain recombines TRBV2 with TRBJ2-3, with D perhaps TRBD2 (6 bases). The CDR3 has 16 amino acids. CDR1 is SNHLY, CDR2 FYNNEI, per germline. Trimming stripped 2 bases from V and 1 base from J, with 13 bases between. The CDR3 protein is CASSEWGGARTDTQYF. CDR3 DNA: TGTGCCAGCAGTGAATGGGGCGGGGCCCGCACAGATACGCAGTATTTT.